The 20 T cell receptor beta chains given below trace back to one sample, sequenced in a study of shared T cell receptors in the human thymus. Assay: immunoSEQ multiplex PCR; the TCRdb copy retains only in-frame clones and omits some. This table has 500,000 to 850,000 clones, more than 75% appearing once. These data are also associated with another study on human thymus T cells.

The specimen was thymocytes. The receptors were sampled from a boy in the first two years of life with a congenital heart defect.

V gene TRBV29-1 combines with J gene TRBJ1-2, with D perhaps matching TRBD1 (5 bases). Germline-derived CDR1 and CDR2 are SQVTM and ANQGSEA. V lost 0 bases, J lost 5 bases, and 10 bases lay in between. The CDR3 sequence is 13 residues long. The CDR3 DNA sequence: TGCAGCGTTGAAGACAGGGAATATTATGGCTACACCTTC. This codes for CSVEDREYYGYTF.

This chain joins TRBV29-1 and TRBJ1-4, with 9 positions matching TRBD1. V dropped 0 bases and J dropped 3; count of bases not matched to a gene: 5. The germline gives CDR1 SQVTM, CDR2 ANQGSEA. This CDR3 spans 16 amino acids. CDR3 DNA: TGCAGCGTTGAAGATTACAGGGGGCATGCTAATGAAAAACTGTTTTTT. This codes for CSVEDYRGHANEKLFF.

CDR3 bases: TGTGCCAGCAGCTTGATTGGGCCTACCTACGAGCAGTACTTC. This gives the protein CASSLIGPTYEQYF. This chain connects TRBV5-8 to TRBJ2-7, with no clear D. Germline CDR1 is SGHTS and CDR2 is YDEGEE. The CDR3 is made up of 14 amino acids. Trimming pared 1 base from V and 2 bases from J, leaving 10 bases between. Together with reference TRBV5-8 and TRBJ2-7, the CDR3 gives the full variable domain: EAGVTQSPTHLIKTRGQQATLRCSPISGHTSVYWYQQALGLGLQFLLWYDEGEERNRGNFPPRFSGRQFPNYSSELNVNALELEDSALYLCASSLIGPTYEQYFGPGTRLTVT.

V gene TRBV10-3 combines with J gene TRBJ1-2; D is unclear. V lost 7 bases, J lost 6 bases, and 12 bases lay in between. CDR3 length equals 12 residues. Germline assignment: CDR1 ENHRY and CDR2 SYGVKD. The CDR3: CAIKWPSDGYTF. The CDR3 nucleotides read TGTGCCATCAAGTGGCCCAGCGATGGCTACACCTTC.

The genes are TRBV28 and TRBJ2-5; possibly TRBD1 for D (5 bases). This CDR3 comprises 18 residues. The V end lost 6 bases, the J end lost 1 base, and 24 bases lay between the germline ends. Germline loops: CDR1 MDHEN, CDR2 SYDVKM. The DNA for the CDR3 is TGTGCCAGCAGCCAACCCTTCGACAGCCGTAGAATCCAAGAGACCCAGTACTTC. Its translation: CASSQPFDSRRIQETQYF.

This clone was seen a few times. The rearrangement links TRBV19 to TRBJ1-1; 7 bases line up with TRBD1. CDR1 LNHDA and CDR2 SQIVND come from the germline V gene (reference sequence). The CDR3 totals 14 residues. V lost 5 bases and J lost 7; bases outside the gene matches: 10. The CDR3 DNA reads TGTGCCAGTAGTCCGCCGGACAGGTCGAGTGAAGCTTTCTTT. Protein: CASSPPDRSSEAFF.

The chain links TRBV4-1 to TRBJ2-7; D is unresolved. CDR3 size: 14 residues. Germline lookup yields CDR1 MGHRA and CDR2 YSYEKL. Trimming left V 4 bases short and J 4 bases short, with 14 bases between. The CDR3 region has the DNA TGCGCCAGCAGCCCCCTCCCGGTGAAGTACGAGCAGTACTTC. Translating it yields CASSPLPVKYEQYF.

The chain uses TRBV14 and TRBJ2-2; 7 nucleotides agree with TRBD2. CDR3 length: 19 residues. The V gene end was trimmed by 3 bases and the J gene end by 5 bases; junction bases not matched to a gene: 18. Germline V gives CDR1 SGHDN, CDR2 FVKESK. The DNA for the CDR3 is TGTGCCAGCAGCCAGAGATTTCGGCGGGAGTCTCGGGGGACCGGGGAGCTGTTTTTT. Its protein product is CASSQRFRRESRGTGELFF.

V and J are TRBV28 and TRBJ1-2; 8 positions match TRBD1. The CDR3 totals 14 residues. The V and J ends lost 3 bases and 3 bases, in that order; junction bases with no gene match: 3. Germline loops: CDR1 MDHEN, CDR2 SYDVKM. DNA of the CDR3: TGTGCCAGCAGTTTCCCAGGGGGCGACTATGGCTACACCTTC. It is translated as CASSFPGGDYGYTF.

The chain links TRBV25-1 to TRBJ2-4, with 8 nucleotides matching TRBD1. The CDR3 extends over 13 amino acids. CDR1 and CDR2 from the germline V gene are MGHDK and SYGVNS. Trimming took 6 bases from V and 8 from J; bases not matched to a gene: 6. CDR3 DNA sequence: TGTGCCAGCAGAAGGACAGGGCAAGACATTCAGTACTTC. It codes for CASRRTGQDIQYF.

The CDR3 reads CSASGRIPETQYF. Written as DNA, the CDR3 is TGCAGCGCCAGCGGGAGAATTCCGGAGACCCAGTACTTC. The chain couples TRBV29-1 to TRBJ2-5, with 8 bases matching TRBD2. V was clipped by 7 bases and J by 5 bases; unmatched bases: 9. This CDR3 is 13 amino acids long. CDR1 SQVTM and CDR2 ANQGSEA come from the germline V gene.

The V and J genes are TRBV11-2 and TRBJ2-2; 10 bases line up with TRBD2. V trimming: 2 bases; J trimming: 4 bases; junction bases outside the gene matches: 7. CDR1 is SGHAT, CDR2 FQNNGV, per germline. CDR3 length equals 17 residues. The CDR3 loop reads CASSLPPEREGTGELFF. CDR3 sequence (DNA): TGTGCCAGCAGCTTACCTCCAGAGCGGGAGGGCACCGGGGAGCTGTTTTTT.

The V and J genes are TRBV5-4 and TRBJ2-1, with 7 positions matching TRBD2. V lost 4 bases and J lost 10; bases outside the gene matches: 8. The germline V gene encodes CDR1 SGHNT and CDR2 YYREEE (reference sequence). This CDR3 contains 13 residues. For the CDR3, the DNA is TGTGCCAGCAGCCACTTGGGAGGGATCGAGCAGTTCTTC. It is translated as CASSHLGGIEQFF.

This chain connects TRBV28 to TRBJ2-3, with TRBD1 matching over 10 bases. CDR1 and CDR2 (germline): MDHEN, SYDVKM. Losses at the gene ends were 8 bases for V and 6 bases for J; bases not matched to a gene: 8. This CDR3 comprises 14 residues. Here the CDR3 DNA reads TGTGCCAGCGACCAGACAGGGGGCGCCGATACGCAGTATTTT. Protein: CASDQTGGADTQYF.

J is TRBJ2-3 and V is TRBV9; 8 bases fit TRBD1. In germline, CDR1 is SGDLS, CDR2 YYNGEE. V lost 0 bases to trimming and J lost 3 bases; unmatched junction nucleotides: 3. This CDR3 has 15 residues. CDR3 DNA sequence: TGTGCCAGCAGCGTAGGACAGGGGAGGACAGATACGCAGTATTTT. Its protein product is CASSVGQGRTDTQYF.

V is TRBV5-6 and J is TRBJ1-3, with 7 bases that match TRBD1. The junction had 4 bases not matched to a gene; V was cut back by 4 bases and J by 0 bases. The CDR3 is 15 residues long. Germline CDR1 reads SGHDT; CDR2 reads YYEEEE. The CDR3 loop reads CASSPDRDSGNTIYF. In DNA, the CDR3 is TGTGCCAGCAGCCCTGACAGGGACTCTGGAAACACCATATATTTT.

V is TRBV10-2 and J is TRBJ1-4, with TRBD1 identical over 8 bases. V gave up 6 bases and J gave up 8 bases; unmatched junction bases: 5. Germline CDR1 WSHSY, CDR2 SAAADI. CDR3 length equals 13 residues. The CDR3 nucleotides read TGCGCCAGCAGGAACAGGGGGGGAGAAAAACTGTTTTTT. Its protein is CASRNRGGEKLFF.

The chain carries TRBV10-1 and TRBJ2-7; D is perhaps TRBD2 (6 bases). This CDR3 region has 12 residues. CDR1 is WNHNN and CDR2 is SYGVQD in the germline V gene (reference sequence). The V end lost 8 bases, the J end lost 4 bases, and 12 bases lay between the germline ends. The CDR3 nucleotides read TGCGCCAGCCGTGGAGGGTTATACGAGCAGTACTTC. Encoded protein: CASRGGLYEQYF.

J is TRBJ2-4 and V is TRBV28, with a possible D match to TRBD1 (6 bases). The CDR3 has 14 amino acids. Germline CDR1 reads MDHEN; CDR2 reads SYDVKM. V lost 5 bases and J lost 6, with 14 bases in between. CDR3 sequence (DNA): TGTGCCAGCAGTCCCCGACAGGACACAAACATTCAGTACTTC. It is translated as CASSPRQDTNIQYF.

The V gene is TRBV28, the J gene TRBJ2-1, with TRBD2 matching over 7 bases. CDR1 is MDHEN, CDR2 SYDVKM, per germline. The CDR3 extends over 16 amino acids. V gave up 1 base and J gave up 7 bases; unmatched junction bases: 10. The CDR3 spells CASSLSGRMVLNEQFF. In nucleotides, the CDR3 is TGTGCCAGCAGTTTATCCGGGAGGATGGTGTTGAATGAGCAGTTCTTC.